The clone carrying this TCR beta chain was seen a handful of times. As yet, its antigen is unknown. These data originate in a study of beta chain features in type 1 diabetes. Study outcomes and limitations: Shorter TCRB CDR3s, moderately but significantly so, were found in Type 1 diabetes patients in all four CD4+ subsets.

Trimming took 5 bases from V and 1 from J; bases not matched to a gene: 3. This CDR3 is built from 13 residues. Germline assignment: CDR1 GTSNPN and CDR2 SVGIG (reference sequence). Using CD45RO/CCR7/CD25/CD127/CD95/CD27, CD4+ naive, central memory, regulatory and stem cell-like memory cells were sorted. Every isolated RNA sample was fully reverse transcribed, so sequencing captured expressed TCRB transcripts. The protocol was immunoSEQ multiplex PCR, while the TCRdb copy is restricted to in-frame clones and leaves out a portion. This sample has fewer than 350,000 clones, with 15% to 20% found just once.

V usage is TRBV30 and J usage is TRBJ2-3; 7 bases align to TRBD1. This receptor was identified in a woman aged 18-35 years in good health. The material sequenced was naive CD4+ T cells from blood. CDR3 in amino acids: CAWERGRTDTQYF. The CDR3 nucleotides read TGTGCCTGGGAAAGGGGGCGCACAGATACGCAGTATTTT.